The 30 T cell receptor beta chains reported below all come from one sample, sequenced in a study of shared clonotypes between healthy human individuals. Clones were read by immunoSEQ multiplex PCR, and TCRdb kept only the in-frame ones, dropping some. The profile shows hundreds of thousands of clones, around 96% of them singletons. In the naive CD8 group, cells lacked CD45RO and were positively selected for CCR7, so terminally differentiated effector memory CD45RA+ cells were left out. Sequencing used naive CD8+ T cells sorted from blood. These receptors all stem from a woman aged 25 to 45 in good health.

CDR3: CASGLSVGPGYNTEAFF. DNA of the CDR3: TGTGCTAGTGGTTTGTCCGTCGGTCCGGGCTACAACACTGAAGCTTTCTTT. The gene calls are TRBV12-5 and TRBJ1-1; unclear D gene. Trimming shortened V by 2 bases and J by 2 bases, and 18 bases separated the two germline ends. The CDR3 runs to 17 residues. In germline, CDR1 is LGHNT, CDR2 FRNRAP.

The rearrangement joins TRBV13 to TRBJ2-1; D may be TRBD2 (6 bases). Germline lookup yields CDR1 PRHDT and CDR2 FYEKMQ (reference sequence). The CDR3 consists of 17 residues. Trimming shortened V by 5 bases and J by 0 bases, and 17 bases separated the two germline ends. The CDR3 nucleotides read TGTGCCAGCAGCCCGCTCGGGCGGGATAGCTCCTACAATGAGCAGTTCTTC. As protein: CASSPLGRDSSYNEQFF.

The chain is built from TRBV4-1 and TRBJ2-7; 9 positions agree with TRBD2. CDR3 size: 15 residues. The junction had 4 bases not matched to a gene; V was cut back by 3 bases and J by 1 base. The germline V gene has CDR1 MGHRA and CDR2 YSYEKL. CDR3 DNA: TGCGCCAGCAGCCACAGACTAGCGGCGTCCTACGAGCAGTACTTC. Its translation is CASSHRLAASYEQYF.

The chain is built from TRBV4-1 and TRBJ1-5; TRBD1 might be the D (5 bases). CDR1 is MGHRA and CDR2 is YSYEKL in the germline V gene. V was pared by 0 bases and J by 5 bases, with 11 bases between. The CDR3 covers 15 residues. CDR3 sequence: CASSQDKGLYQPQHF. CDR3 DNA sequence: TGCGCCAGCAGCCAAGACAAGGGGTTATATCAGCCCCAGCATTTT.

The V call is TRBV28, the J call TRBJ2-3; no clear D. V lost 6 bases and J 2 bases, leaving 3 bases between the germline ends. The CDR3 sequence is 11 residues long. The germline V gene has CDR1 MDHEN and CDR2 SYDVKM. The CDR3 loop reads CASRLTDTQYF. CDR3 DNA sequence: TGTGCCAGCAGGCTCACAGATACGCAGTATTTT.

This rearrangement joins TRBV19 to TRBJ2-3; 8 nucleotides align to TRBD1. Germline V gene sequence: CDR1 LNHDA, CDR2 SQIVND (reference sequence). The J segment lost 1 base and the V segment lost 5 bases, leaving 8 bases of the junction unmatched. This CDR3 is built from 16 residues. CDR3 region: CASSDGQGWGTDTQYF. The CDR3, as DNA: TGTGCCAGTAGTGACGGACAGGGTTGGGGCACAGATACGCAGTATTTT.

The DNA of the CDR3 is TGTGCCAGCAGCCACCCATGGGGTTCCAGTTTACAGAACACTGAAGCTTTCTTT. Encoded protein: CASSHPWGSSLQNTEAFF. The genes are TRBV5-4 and TRBJ1-1; D is undetermined. The CDR3 spans 18 residues. Trimming took off 4 bases at V and 1 base at J, with 23 bases between the two ends. The germline V gene has CDR1 SGHNT and CDR2 YYREEE (reference sequence).

This rearrangement joins TRBV13 to TRBJ2-1; TRBD2 matches at 10 bases. Trimming removed 1 base from V and 7 bases from J; junction bases left unmatched: 10. The CDR3 is 17 residues long. The germline gives CDR1 PRHDT, CDR2 FYEKMQ (reference sequence). The CDR3 region has the DNA TGTGCCAGCAGCTTAGTATCTAGCGGGAGAGAGGCGAATGAGCAGTTCTTC. This encodes CASSLVSSGREANEQFF.

The V call is TRBV19, the J call TRBJ2-7, with TRBD1 as a possible D gene (5 bases). V was pared by 3 bases and J by 1 base, with 7 bases between. This CDR3 region has 13 residues. Germline V gene lookup returns CDR1 LNHDA and CDR2 SQIVND (reference sequence). In DNA form, the CDR3 reads TGTGCCAGTAGTATCGGACATTCCTACGAGCAGTACTTC. As protein: CASSIGHSYEQYF.

The chain uses TRBV4-1 and TRBJ2-7; tentatively, D is TRBD1 or TRBD2 (6 bases each). Germline CDR1 MGHRA, CDR2 YSYEKL. The CDR3 runs to 13 residues. V lost 8 bases and J 6 bases, leaving 17 bases between the germline ends. The chain's CDR3 is CASAQGLVSEQYF. CDR3 coding DNA: TGCGCCAGCGCACAGGGACTGGTTAGCGAGCAGTACTTC.

The chain uses TRBV6-5 and TRBJ2-2; D is unclear. Trimming left V 3 bases short and J 1 base short, with 6 bases between. The CDR3 is made up of 14 amino acids. Germline CDR1 is MNHEY and CDR2 is SVGAGI. CDR3 nucleotide sequence: TGTGCCAGCAGTTATTACTGGAACACCGGGGAGCTGTTTTTT. It yields the protein CASSYYWNTGELFF.

The rearrangement links TRBV14 to TRBJ2-7; TRBD2 is a possible D gene (6 bases). The CDR3 has 15 residues. V shed 0 bases and J shed 0 bases, with 9 bases lying between them. Germline CDR1 SGHDN, CDR2 FVKESK. The CDR3 nucleotides read TGTGCCAGCAGCCAAGATGAGGAGGGCTCCTACGAGCAGTACTTC. The encoded protein is CASSQDEEGSYEQYF.

The V gene is TRBV5-6, the J gene TRBJ2-2, with D perhaps TRBD1 or TRBD2 (5 bases each). CDR3 size: 18 residues. Germline CDR1 and CDR2: SGHDT and YYEEEE. V lost 1 base and J 6 bases, leaving 22 bases between the germline ends. The CDR3 DNA reads as TGTGCCAGCAGCTTGTGGGCTGAGGGCAGGGAGATTGCCGGGGAGCTGTTTTTT. Amino acids: CASSLWAEGREIAGELFF.

The chain has TRBV27 and TRBJ1-1, with a tentative D call TRBD1 (5 bases). V lost 2 bases and J lost 7, with 17 bases in between. Per germline, CDR1 MNHEY and CDR2 SMNVEV (reference sequence). The CDR3 is 15 residues long. In DNA, the CDR3 is TGTGCCAGCAGTTTAAATGGGGACGGACCTTTTGAAGCTTTCTTT. As protein: CASSLNGDGPFEAFF.

This CDR3 reads CASSYSNIGESHEAFF. CDR3 in DNA: TGTGCCAGCAGTTACTCGAATATAGGGGAATCTCATGAAGCTTTCTTT. J is TRBJ1-1 and V is TRBV6-6, with D possibly matching TRBD1 (5 bases). Germline V gene sequence: CDR1 MNHNY, CDR2 SVGAGI (reference sequence). The CDR3 has 16 residues. V lost 0 bases, J lost 7 bases, and 18 bases lay in between.

This chain connects TRBV6-1 to TRBJ2-7; 11 nucleotides align to TRBD2. V shed 4 bases and J 2 bases; nucleotides not matched to a gene: 10. Germline CDR1 is MNHNS and CDR2 is SASEGT. The CDR3 has 17 residues. The CDR3 reads CASSGPGLAENPYEQYF. The CDR3 DNA reads as TGTGCCAGCAGTGGTCCGGGACTAGCGGAAAATCCCTACGAGCAGTACTTC.

The chain joins TRBV11-2 to TRBJ2-7; tentative D call: TRBD1 (6 bases). The V gene's germline CDR1 is SGHAT and CDR2 FQNNGV. The CDR3 is 16 amino acids. V shed 0 bases and J shed 0 bases, with 12 bases lying between them. This chain's CDR3 is CASSLDQTGRSYEQYF. In DNA form, the CDR3 reads TGTGCCAGCAGCTTAGATCAGACAGGCCGCTCCTACGAGCAGTACTTC.

The chain carries TRBV28 and TRBJ2-7; possibly TRBD1 for D (6 bases). The germline gives CDR1 MDHEN, CDR2 SYDVKM. This CDR3 region has 15 residues. V shed 3 bases and J shed 1 base, with 13 bases lying between them. The DNA for the CDR3 is TGTGCCAGCAGTTTTATCCCCGGACAGTCCTACGAGCAGTACTTC. This sequence encodes CASSFIPGQSYEQYF.

The V call is TRBV5-8, the J call TRBJ2-7; TRBD2 aligns across 16 bases. J gave up 5 bases and V 3 bases, and 2 bases lay outside the gene matches. Germline V gene sequence: CDR1 SGHTS, CDR2 YDEGEE. The CDR3 runs 15 residues. CDR3 sequence reads: CASSWGTSGRDEQYF. The CDR3, as DNA: TGTGCCAGCAGCTGGGGGACTAGCGGGAGGGACGAGCAGTACTTC.

The chain recombines TRBV13 with TRBJ2-5; D is perhaps TRBD2 (5 bases). This CDR3 has 16 amino acids. Trimming stripped 1 base from V and 4 bases from J, with 16 bases between. Germline CDR1 is PRHDT and CDR2 is FYEKMQ (reference sequence). The CDR3 spells CASSLAEALSGETQYF. As DNA, the CDR3 is TGTGCCAGCAGCTTAGCGGAGGCTTTGTCTGGAGAGACCCAGTACTTC. The whole variable domain, remainder taken from reference TRBV13 and TRBJ2-5, is AAGVIQSPRHLIKEKRETATLKCYPIPRHDTVYWYQQGPGQDPQFLISFYEKMQSDKGSIPDRFSAQQFSDYHSELNMSSLELGDSALYFCASSLAEALSGETQYFGPGTRLLVL.

This clone has only a few counts. The J gene is TRBJ2-3, the V gene TRBV7-9, with D uncertain. The CDR3 is 11 residues long. In germline, CDR1 is SEHNR, CDR2 FQNEAQ (reference sequence). V was shortened by 4 bases and J by 2 bases, with 1 base between the two germline ends. CDR3 bases: TGTGCCAGCAGCTACACAGATACGCAGTATTTT. Amino acids: CASSYTDTQYF.

The gene calls are TRBV5-4 and TRBJ2-7; 7 nucleotides match TRBD2. Germline CDR1 SGHNT, CDR2 YYREEE (reference sequence). The CDR3 has 15 residues. After removal of 2 bases from V and 5 bases from J, the junction contained 10 bases not matched to a gene. DNA of the CDR3: TGTGCCAGCAGCTTAGGCTCCGGGAGGAGGAACGAGCAGTACTTC. Amino acid sequence: CASSLGSGRRNEQYF.

The CDR3 region has the DNA TGTGCCAGCAAATTGTCGAGGACCGGGGAGCTGTTTTTT. Amino acid sequence: CASKLSRTGELFF. This chain connects TRBV6-1 to TRBJ2-2; unclear D gene. CDR3 length: 13 residues. CDR1 MNHNS and CDR2 SASEGT come from the germline V gene. Trimming left V 7 bases short and J 5 bases short, with 11 bases between.

For this clone: The sample carries other DNA sequences with the same CDR3. The chain has TRBV6-5 and TRBJ2-2, with 7 bases matching TRBD1. This CDR3 is built from 13 residues. CDR1 and CDR2 (germline): MNHEY, SVGAGI. V lost 4 bases to trimming and J lost 6 bases; unmatched junction nucleotides: 2. CDR3 residues: CASSLQGPGELFF. For the CDR3, the DNA is TGTGCCAGCAGTTTACAGGGGCCCGGGGAGCTGTTTTTT.

This clone has just one count. The chain combines TRBV10-1 with TRBJ2-3; TRBD2 aligns across 12 bases. CDR3 size: 18 residues. Germline V lookup: CDR1 WNHNN, CDR2 SYGVQD (reference sequence). V shed 5 bases, J shed 4 bases, and the junction held 13 bases outside the gene matches. CDR3 loop: CASSPERLAGVVADTQYF. The CDR3 DNA follows: TGCGCCAGCAGTCCCGAGCGACTAGCGGGAGTCGTAGCAGATACGCAGTATTTT.

The chain links TRBV4-1 to TRBJ2-7, with a tentative D call TRBD1 (5 bases). The germline V and J ends were trimmed by 0 bases and 5 bases, with 11 bases remaining between them. There are 14 residues in the CDR3. Germline V lookup: CDR1 MGHRA, CDR2 YSYEKL. The CDR3 loop reads CASSQETVSNEQYF. CDR3 bases: TGCGCCAGCAGCCAAGAGACAGTTTCGAACGAGCAGTACTTC.

The rearrangement joins TRBV19 to TRBJ1-1, with 7 bases identical to TRBD1. The CDR3 has 12 amino acids. Germline assignment: CDR1 LNHDA and CDR2 SQIVND (reference sequence). Trimming took 6 bases from V and 4 from J; bases not matched to a gene: 2. The CDR3, as DNA: TGTGCCAGTAGGACAGGGTTCACTGAAGCTTTCTTT. Translation gives CASRTGFTEAFF.

The gene calls are TRBV29-1 and TRBJ2-7; a weak D match, TRBD1 (5 bases). CDR1 is SQVTM and CDR2 is ANQGSEA in the germline V gene. Between the trimmed V and J ends, which lost 4 bases and 0 bases, there was a span of 10 bases. The CDR3 sequence is 13 residues long. The CDR3 coding sequence is TGCAGCGTTGTCCCCCAGGGCTCCTACGAGCAGTACTTC. Its translation is CSVVPQGSYEQYF.

The chain links TRBV19 to TRBJ2-1; weak D call: TRBD2 (6 bases). CDR3 size: 12 residues. V was trimmed by 1 base and J by 12 bases, leaving 10 bases between them. The germline gives CDR1 LNHDA, CDR2 SQIVND (reference sequence). CDR3 bases: TGTGCCAGTAGTATAGCGGGGGTCGGGCAGTTCTTC. Translating gives CASSIAGVGQFF. Full variable domain (rest looked up from reference TRBV19 and TRBJ2-1): DGGITQSPKYLFRKEGQNVTLSCEQNLNHDAMYWYRQDPGQGLRLIYYSQIVNDFQKGDIAEGYSVSREKKESFPLTVTSAQKNPTAFYLCASSIAGVGQFFGPGTRLTVL.

V gene TRBV28 combines with J gene TRBJ2-7; D perhaps matches TRBD2 (6 bases). V was shortened by 3 bases and J by 9 bases, with 18 bases between the two germline ends. The CDR3 has 14 residues. Germline V gene sequence: CDR1 MDHEN, CDR2 SYDVKM. The DNA of the CDR3 is TGTGCCAGCAGTTTCCCCCTTGGTCATAGCGGGCAGTACTTC. Encoded protein: CASSFPLGHSGQYF.